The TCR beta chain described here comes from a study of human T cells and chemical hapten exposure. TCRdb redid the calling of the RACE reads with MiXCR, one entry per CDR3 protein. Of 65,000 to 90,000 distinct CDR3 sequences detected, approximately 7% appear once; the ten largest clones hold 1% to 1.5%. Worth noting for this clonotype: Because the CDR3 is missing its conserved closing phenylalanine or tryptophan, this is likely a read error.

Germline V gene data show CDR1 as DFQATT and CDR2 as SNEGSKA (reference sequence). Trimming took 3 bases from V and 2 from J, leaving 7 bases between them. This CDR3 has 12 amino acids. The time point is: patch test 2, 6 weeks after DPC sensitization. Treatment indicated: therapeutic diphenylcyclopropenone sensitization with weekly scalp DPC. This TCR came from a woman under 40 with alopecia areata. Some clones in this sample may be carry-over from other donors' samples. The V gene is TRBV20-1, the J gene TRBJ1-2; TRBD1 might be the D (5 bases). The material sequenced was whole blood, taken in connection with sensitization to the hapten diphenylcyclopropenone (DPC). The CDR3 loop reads CSARGTNYGYTS. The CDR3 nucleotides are TGCAGTGCTAGGGGGACCAACTATGGCTACACCTCC.